Following are 17 T cell receptor beta chains from one sample sequenced in a study of T cell changes during pregnancy in multiple sclerosis. Method: immunoSEQ multiplex PCR; TCRdb's copy keeps in-frame clones and lacks some. Of roughly 69,000 clones listed, 90% to 95% are singletons. Source: peripheral blood, taken in the second trimester of pregnancy. Receptors originate from a female donor with multiple sclerosis, enrolled in a pregnancy study.

The chain recombines TRBV6-1 with TRBJ2-1; 14 bases agree with TRBD2. V trimming: 6 bases; J trimming: 10 bases; junction bases outside the gene matches: 5. The CDR3 loop spans 14 amino acids. CDR1 is MNHNS and CDR2 is SASEGT in the germline V gene. CDR3 sequence: CASRGTSGRREQFF. The CDR3, as DNA: TGTGCCAGCAGGGGGACTAGCGGGAGAAGGGAGCAGTTCTTC.

This chain joins TRBV7-9 and TRBJ1-1; 7 bases are shared with TRBD1. This CDR3 comprises 15 residues. CDR1 is SEHNR, CDR2 FQNEAQ, per germline (reference sequence). With V trimmed by 3 bases and J by 0 bases, 4 bases remained unmatched. The CDR3 loop is CASSLQQGLNTEAFF. CDR3 coding DNA: TGTGCCAGCAGCTTGCAACAGGGGTTGAACACTGAAGCTTTCTTT.

CDR3 nucleotides: TGTGCCAGCAGTTACTCGCGCGCGGGCGGGGAGCTGTTTTTT. Its protein product is CASSYSRAGGELFF. The gene calls are TRBV6-5 and TRBJ2-2; maybe TRBD2 (5 bases). Germline values: CDR1 MNHEY, CDR2 SVGAGI. V lost 0 bases and J lost 7, with 9 bases in between. CDR3 size: 14 residues.

The rearrangement links TRBV2 to TRBJ1-2; 12 bases match TRBD1. This CDR3 contains 15 residues. The ends lost 10 bases at V and 8 bases at J; junction bases unmatched: 14. CDR1 is SNHLY and CDR2 is FYNNEI in the germline V gene. The CDR3 reads CAITRGSGQGAGYTF. DNA of the CDR3: TGTGCCATCACGAGAGGTTCGGGACAGGGGGCCGGCTACACCTTC.

This sequence joins TRBV30 and TRBJ1-6; the match to TRBD1 covers 7 bases. Germline assignment: CDR1 GTSNPN and CDR2 SVGIG (reference sequence). The CDR3 is 15 amino acids. The J segment lost 7 bases and the V segment lost 0 bases, leaving 6 bases of the junction unmatched. The chain's CDR3 is CAWSVGGTVNSPLHF. As DNA, the CDR3 is TGTGCCTGGAGTGTAGGCGGGACAGTAAATTCACCCCTCCACTTT.

This chain joins TRBV18 and TRBJ2-5, with 9 bases identical to TRBD1. CDR3 length: 13 amino acids. The V and J ends lost 7 bases and 4 bases, in that order; junction bases with no gene match: 4. The V gene's germline CDR1 is KGHSH and CDR2 LQKENI. The chain's CDR3 is CASFPGQGETQYF. Written as DNA, the CDR3 is TGTGCCAGCTTTCCGGGACAGGGAGAGACCCAGTACTTC.

The chain employs TRBV5-1 and TRBJ1-4, with D possibly TRBD1 on 6 matching bases. The CDR3 runs to 15 residues. Trimming took off 0 bases at V and 7 bases at J, with 13 bases between the two ends. Germline assignment: CDR1 SGHRS and CDR2 YFSETQ. CDR3 nucleotide sequence: TGCGCCAGCAGCTTGGGAGGGGGGGCTGGTGAAAAACTGTTTTTT. Its protein is CASSLGGGAGEKLFF. The complete variable domain, with remaining parts taken from reference TRBV5-1 and TRBJ1-4, reads KAGVTQTPRYLIKTRGQQVTLSCSPISGHRSVSWYQQTPGQGLQFLFEYFSETQRNKGNFPGRFSGRQFSNSRSEMNVSTLELGDSALYLCASSLGGGAGEKLFFGSGTQLSVL.

This clone was found once. The chain employs TRBV18 and TRBJ2-7, with a weak D call TRBD1 (5 bases). The CDR3 is made up of 15 amino acids. V dropped 0 bases and J dropped 4 bases, with 13 bases sitting between them. Germline-derived CDR1 and CDR2 are KGHSH and LQKENI. The CDR3: CASSPPGQGGYEQYF. Written as DNA, the CDR3 is TGTGCCAGCTCACCACCGGGGCAGGGTGGGTACGAGCAGTACTTC. Full variable domain (missing parts from reference TRBV18 and TRBJ2-7): NAGVMQNPRHLVRRRGQEARLRCSPMKGHSHVYWYRQLPEEGLKFMVYLQKENIIDESGMPKERFSAEFPKEGPSILRIQQVVRGDSAAYFCASSPPGQGGYEQYFGPGTRLTVT.

The rearrangement uses TRBV6-1 and TRBJ1-2; 8 bases line up with TRBD1. The ends lost 5 bases at V and 6 bases at J; junction bases unmatched: 5. There are 13 residues in the CDR3. Germline CDR1 is MNHNS and CDR2 is SASEGT. The CDR3 nucleotides are TGTGCCAGCAGTCCGACAGGGGAGGATGGCTACACCTTC. This gives the protein CASSPTGEDGYTF.

The V and J genes are TRBV4-3 and TRBJ1-2, with D tentatively TRBD1 (6 bases). CDR1 and CDR2 (germline): LGHNA, YSLEER. This CDR3 is 16 amino acids long. V was shortened by 4 bases and J by 0 bases, with 15 bases between the two germline ends. The chain's CDR3 is CASSPGQEYTNYGYTF. The CDR3 DNA is TGCGCCAGCAGCCCGGGACAAGAGTACACTAACTATGGCTACACCTTC.

The rearrangement joins TRBV19 to TRBJ2-2, with unresolved D. Germline V gene data show CDR1 as LNHDA and CDR2 as SQIVND (reference sequence). V was pared by 5 bases and J by 6 bases, with 25 bases between. The CDR3 has 18 amino acids. CDR3 in amino acids: CASSLYSLGYMVAGELFF. DNA for the CDR3: TGTGCCAGTAGTCTTTACTCTCTAGGTTACATGGTAGCCGGGGAGCTGTTTTTT.

This clone occurred once. The chain recombines TRBV4-3 with TRBJ1-2; 9 nucleotides agree with TRBD1. The CDR3 is 18 residues long. Germline V gene lookup returns CDR1 LGHNA and CDR2 YSLEER. V trimming: 3 bases; J trimming: 8 bases; junction bases outside the gene matches: 19. The CDR3 protein is CASSHSLRDRALKVGYTF. As DNA, the CDR3 is TGCGCCAGCAGCCACTCCCTCCGGGACAGGGCCTTGAAAGTCGGCTACACCTTC.

The V and J genes are TRBV14 and TRBJ2-7; maybe TRBD1 (6 bases). The V end lost 5 bases, the J end lost 7 bases, and 21 bases lay between the germline ends. The CDR3 spans 15 residues. Germline values: CDR1 SGHDN, CDR2 FVKESK. The CDR3 reads CASSLTTGLRGEQYF. The CDR3 DNA sequence: TGTGCCAGCAGCTTAACGACAGGTCTTAGGGGGGAGCAGTACTTC.

This chain connects TRBV27 to TRBJ2-5; 8 bases map to TRBD1. V lost 5 bases and J lost 5; bases outside the gene matches: 10. CDR1 and CDR2 (germline): MNHEY, SMNVEV (reference sequence). CDR3 length: 15 residues. The CDR3 bases are TGTGCCAGCAGTCTACTCGGACAGGGCTCGGAGACCCAGTACTTC. Protein product: CASSLLGQGSETQYF.

The CDR3 bases are TGTGCCAGCAGCCATGGACAGGGGGAAGCTTTCTTT. It translates to CASSHGQGEAFF. The genes are TRBV6-1 and TRBJ1-1, with 9 bases lining up with TRBD1. V lost 6 bases and J lost 8; bases outside the gene matches: 4. Germline V gene sequence: CDR1 MNHNS, CDR2 SASEGT. The length of the CDR3 is 12 residues.

The chain uses TRBV7-9 and TRBJ1-2, with D unclear. From germline, CDR1 is SEHNR and CDR2 FQNEAQ (reference sequence). This CDR3 has 13 amino acids. V was cut by 4 bases and J by 4 bases, with 10 bases left in between. CDR3 sequence: CASSYFSSYGYTF. The CDR3 DNA reads TGTGCCAGCAGCTATTTTTCGAGCTATGGCTACACCTTC.

The chain combines TRBV9 with TRBJ2-7; no reliable D call. Germline-derived CDR1 and CDR2 are SGDLS and YYNGEE. Trimming stripped 0 bases from V and 6 bases from J, with 10 bases between. The CDR3 is 13 residues long. CDR3 sequence: CASSVGQASEQYF. In DNA form, the CDR3 reads TGTGCCAGCAGCGTAGGGCAGGCCTCCGAGCAGTACTTC.